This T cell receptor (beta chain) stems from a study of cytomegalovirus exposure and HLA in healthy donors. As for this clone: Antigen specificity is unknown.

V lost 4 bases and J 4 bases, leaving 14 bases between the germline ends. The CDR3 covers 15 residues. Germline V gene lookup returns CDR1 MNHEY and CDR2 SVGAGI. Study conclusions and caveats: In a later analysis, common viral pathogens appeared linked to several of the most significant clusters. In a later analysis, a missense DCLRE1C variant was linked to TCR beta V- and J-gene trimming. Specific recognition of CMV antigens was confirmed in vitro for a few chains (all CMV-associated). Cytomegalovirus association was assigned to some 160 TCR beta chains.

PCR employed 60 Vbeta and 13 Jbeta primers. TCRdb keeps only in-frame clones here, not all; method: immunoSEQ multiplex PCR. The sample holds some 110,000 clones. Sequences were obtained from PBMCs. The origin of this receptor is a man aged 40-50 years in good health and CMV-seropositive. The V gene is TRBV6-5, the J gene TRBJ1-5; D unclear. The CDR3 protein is CASSLEPSPNQPQHF. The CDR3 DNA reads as TGTGCCAGCAGTTTGGAGCCTTCCCCTAATCAGCCCCAGCATTTT.